These T cell receptor beta chains were read from a single sample in a study of cytomegalovirus exposure and HLA in healthy donors. Libraries were prepared by immunoSEQ multiplex PCR; TCRdb keeps only in-frame clonotypes and omits some of them. The sample holds approximately 110,000 clones; about nine tenths are singletons and the top ten take about 2%. Sequenced: PBMCs. These receptor sequences come from a woman aged 18 to 35 in good health and CMV-seronegative. The CDR3 runs from the conserved cysteine through the conserved F or W. The order of the fields is V gene, D gene, J gene, clone size, CDR3 DNA, CDR3 protein. D genes are given only for firm matches. For some rows the clone size is stated as once, few or many, or as a class when expanded; others skip it.

v_gene: TRBV28
d_gene: TRBD1
j_gene: TRBJ1-1
abundance: .
CDR3nt: TGTGCCAGCAGCTCACCCGGGACAGGGTATAGGAACACTGAAGCTTTCTTT
CDR3aa: CASSSPGTGYRNTEAFF

v_gene: TRBV4-3
d_gene: TRBD2
j_gene: TRBJ2-3
abundance: .
CDR3nt: TGCGCCAGCAGCCAAGCCAGCGGGGCCCTAAGCACAGATACGCAGTATTTT
CDR3aa: CASSQASGALSTDTQYF

v_gene: TRBV7-2
d_gene: .
j_gene: TRBJ2-5
abundance: .
CDR3nt: TGTGCCAGCAGCTTTGGGATGAGGGAGGAGACCCAGTACTTC
CDR3aa: CASSFGMREETQYF

v_gene: TRBV7-8
d_gene: .
j_gene: TRBJ1-2
abundance: .
CDR3nt: TGTGCCAGCAGCACGACAGGTTTCGGGGGCTACACCTTC
CDR3aa: CASSTTGFGGYTF

v_gene: TRBV5-1
d_gene: TRBD2
j_gene: TRBJ2-2
abundance: .
CDR3nt: TGCGCCAGCAGCTTGCTCCCGGGGGGAACCGTGACCGGGGAGCTGTTTTTT
CDR3aa: CASSLLPGGTVTGELFF

v_gene: TRBV7-3
d_gene: TRBD1
j_gene: TRBJ1-6
abundance: once
CDR3nt: TGTGCCAGCAGTCTAAGACAGGGGGAGTCACCCCTCCACTTT
CDR3aa: CASSLRQGESPLHF

v_gene: TRBV5-6
d_gene: TRBD2
j_gene: TRBJ2-1
abundance: .
CDR3nt: TGTGCCAGCAGCTTGTGGGAGACTAGCGGGAGGCAGCGTCAGTTCTTC
CDR3aa: CASSLWETSGRQRQFF

v_gene: TRBV28
d_gene: .
j_gene: TRBJ1-5
abundance: once
CDR3nt: TGTGCCAGCAGTTTAGATGGTCAGAATCAGCCCCAGCATTTT
CDR3aa: CASSLDGQNQPQHF

v_gene: TRBV27
d_gene: TRBD1
j_gene: TRBJ2-5
abundance: .
CDR3nt: TGTGCCAGCAGTTTAACAGGGGGTCAGACCCAGTACTTC
CDR3aa: CASSLTGGQTQYF

v_gene: TRBV11-2
d_gene: .
j_gene: TRBJ2-3
abundance: once
CDR3nt: TGTGCCAGCAGCCCAAGACAGGAATTCTACACAGATACGCAGTATTTT
CDR3aa: CASSPRQEFYTDTQYF

v_gene: TRBV28
d_gene: .
j_gene: TRBJ2-5
abundance: .
CDR3nt: TGTGCCAGCAGACAGGGGAGGGAGACCCAGTACTTC
CDR3aa: CASRQGRETQYF

v_gene: TRBV18
d_gene: TRBD1
j_gene: TRBJ1-1
abundance: .
CDR3nt: TGTGCCAGCTCACCCAAGACAGGGGTGAACACTGAAGCTTTCTTT
CDR3aa: CASSPKTGVNTEAFF

v_gene: TRBV30
d_gene: TRBD1
j_gene: TRBJ1-6
abundance: few
CDR3nt: TGTGCCTGGAGGAGAAAGACAGGGCCGAATTCACCCCTCCACTTT
CDR3aa: CAWRRKTGPNSPLHF